The source of this T cell receptor beta chain is a study of CD8 T cells in ankylosing spondylitis (dated 2017 in TCRdb). The study in broad terms: To find TCR variants linked to disease, the study profiled T cell receptor beta repertoires in ankylosing spondylitis patients and healthy donors. The whole study cohort included 85 to 120 healthy donors and some 27 ankylosing spondylitis patients. Peripheral blood was sampled, and synovial fluid was also collected from ankylosing spondylitis patients. General findings and caveats noted by the study authors: The disease-linked clones were reported to be significantly enriched in matched synovial fluid samples from ankylosing spondylitis patients. A TCR beta motif of several highly homologous amino acid variants appeared characteristic of blood from ankylosing spondylitis patients. Some TCR beta motif variants had previously been reported in synovial fluid and blood of reactive arthritis patients, which suggested common disease-initiation mechanisms. A CD8+ phenotype was shown by the disease-linked clones, which were found at relatively low frequencies in peripheral blood.

Between the V and J ends, shortened by 10 bases and 6 bases respectively, the junction contains 13 bases. CDR1 ENHRY and CDR2 SYGVKD were looked up in the germline V gene. Its CDR3 holds 11 amino acids, cysteine through phenylalanine. Only CDR3 DNA remains: 33 bases, in frame from the first base. The instrument was an Illumina HiSeq 2500. Quantitative 5'-RACE with molecular barcodes was the method used to prepare the TCR beta libraries. In the original analysis: To identify disease-linked TCR variants, a new computational method was used, one built on a probabilistic model of VDJ rearrangement. TCRdb applied fastp at Q25 and MiXCR to the public reads, then kept only in-frame beta chains. One record per CDR3 amino acid sequence lists the most common genes and DNA. TCRdb, not the original authors, processed these V and J calls. In this sample the table shows about 120,000 distinct CDR3 sequences, roughly 13% of which occur a single time. 2.5% to 3% of the sample is in the top ten clones.

This clonotype was seen a handful of times. Its antigen specificity is not known. The sample holds no much larger clone one base away, and base qualities are not on file. This clonotype was sampled from a female donor with ankylosing spondylitis or in good health (not recorded which). The sequencing sample was made of blood, either unsorted or a sorted T cell fraction (not recorded which). The chain is assembled from TRBV10-3 and TRBJ2-7; the D gene lacks a confident call. In nucleotides, the sequence is TGTGCCACCGGTAGTCATCTCGAGCAGTACTTC. Translation gives CATGSHLEQYF.